Below, 19 T cell receptor beta chains from the same sample are listed, as sequenced in a study of cytomegalovirus exposure and HLA in healthy donors. Vbeta (60) and Jbeta (13) primers were used in the PCR. Generated by immunoSEQ multiplex PCR, the TCRdb table keeps only in-frame clones and is missing some. The repertoire holds 95,000 to 150,000 clones, with over 9.5% as singletons. The sequenced sample was PBMCs. The receptors derive from a woman aged 18-29 years in good health and CMV-seropositive.

This sequence joins TRBV30 and TRBJ1-1; D is ambiguous. Trimming cost V 3 bases and J 10 bases, with 12 bases left between them. The CDR3 runs 11 residues. Germline V CDR1 and CDR2: GTSNPN, SVGIG (reference sequence). The CDR3 DNA is TGTGCCTGGAGCCGATCAACGAGAGCTTTCTTT. As protein: CAWSRSTRAFF.

The gene calls are TRBV5-6 and TRBJ2-1; D uncertain. Germline V gene sequence: CDR1 SGHDT, CDR2 YYEEEE. The CDR3 totals 15 residues. With 0 bases removed from V and 9 bases from J, the gap between germline ends came to 16 bases. The CDR3 protein is CASSLVSRSVGEQFF. In nucleotides, the CDR3 is TGTGCCAGCAGCTTGGTGTCTAGGTCCGTGGGTGAGCAGTTCTTC.

For the CDR3, the DNA is TGTGCCAGCAGCTTTGGACAGGGGACCGAGCAGTACTTC. This gives the protein CASSFGQGTEQYF. The genes are TRBV11-2 and TRBJ2-7, with 9 bases lining up with TRBD1. The CDR3 totals 13 residues. Unmatched junction bases numbered 3, after V lost 3 bases and J lost 6 bases. CDR1 and CDR2 (germline): SGHAT, FQNNGV.

V is TRBV5-1 and J is TRBJ2-3, with unresolved D. CDR1 and CDR2 from the germline V gene are SGHRS and YFSETQ. V lost 0 bases and J lost 1, with 6 bases in between. The CDR3 sequence is 14 residues long. In DNA, the CDR3 is TGCGCCAGCAGCTTGGCTCAGGGCACAGATACGCAGTATTTT. This codes for CASSLAQGTDTQYF.

CDR3 coding DNA: TGTGCCAGTCGCCCGGGAGGGGGGGACTATGGCTACACCTTC. Its translation is CASRPGGGDYGYTF. The chain recombines TRBV19 with TRBJ1-2; tentatively, D is TRBD1 (6 bases). CDR1 is LNHDA and CDR2 is SQIVND in the germline V gene (reference sequence). V lost 8 bases, J lost 3 bases, and 16 bases lay in between. CDR3 size: 14 residues.

The gene calls are TRBV6-5 and TRBJ2-7; D not resolved. CDR3 length equals 15 residues. Trimming cost V 2 bases and J 0 bases, with 11 bases left between them. CDR1 is MNHEY and CDR2 is SVGAGI in the germline V gene. The CDR3 sequence is CASSYANSGSYEQYF. The CDR3 DNA reads as TGTGCCAGCAGTTACGCGAATAGTGGCTCCTACGAGCAGTACTTC.

This chain uses TRBV30 with TRBJ2-7; 9 positions match TRBD2. CDR1 and CDR2 from the germline V gene are GTSNPN and SVGIG (reference sequence). The CDR3 has 15 amino acids. V was clipped by 0 bases and J by 5 bases; unmatched bases: 8. CDR3 nucleotide sequence: TGTGCCTGGAGTGTAAGTAGCGGGAGCTTCGACGAGCAGTACTTC. Its protein is CAWSVSSGSFDEQYF.

The chain has TRBV27 and TRBJ2-1; 9 bases agree with TRBD2. CDR1 is MNHEY, CDR2 SMNVEV, per germline (reference sequence). There are 15 residues in the CDR3. The J segment lost 9 bases and the V segment lost 6 bases, leaving 12 bases of the junction unmatched. As DNA, the CDR3 is TGTGCCAGCAGCTTCACCGGGACTAGCTTTCTTGAGCAGTTCTTC. Protein sequence: CASSFTGTSFLEQFF.

The rearrangement joins TRBV18 to TRBJ2-1; 7 bases align to TRBD2. Germline V lookup: CDR1 KGHSH, CDR2 LQKENI. J gave up 7 bases and V 1 base, and 7 bases lay outside the gene matches. The CDR3 extends over 15 amino acids. The CDR3 region has the DNA TGTGCCAGCTCACCACAGACTAGCTTGGGTAATGAGCAGTTCTTC. This gives the protein CASSPQTSLGNEQFF.

The rearrangement uses TRBV5-4 and TRBJ1-1; TRBD1 might be the D (5 bases). The CDR3 covers 15 residues. Germline CDR1 reads SGHNT; CDR2 reads YYREEE (reference sequence). Trimming shortened V by 4 bases and J by 4 bases, and 17 bases separated the two germline ends. The CDR3 loop is CASSPPSGRGTEAFF. The CDR3 DNA follows: TGTGCCAGCAGCCCCCCATCAGGGAGGGGCACTGAAGCTTTCTTT.

The sample holds a few counts of this clone. The rearrangement links TRBV7-2 to TRBJ2-3; 7 nucleotides agree with TRBD2. V lost 0 bases, J lost 0 bases, and 3 bases stayed unmatched. The CDR3 covers 16 residues. The germline V gene encodes CDR1 SGHTA and CDR2 FQGNSA. DNA of the CDR3: TGTGCCAGCAGCTTAGCGCGACTAGCCAGCACAGATACGCAGTATTTT. This gives the protein CASSLARLASTDTQYF.

In this sample, this clone turned up a few times. The rearrangement uses TRBV5-6 and TRBJ2-5; 7 nucleotides match TRBD1. The germline V gene has CDR1 SGHDT and CDR2 YYEEEE. The CDR3 is 16 amino acids. Unmatched junction bases numbered 11, after V lost 4 bases and J lost 2 bases. The CDR3 spells CASSRGQFLWQETQYF. The CDR3 region has the DNA TGTGCCAGCAGCAGGGGACAGTTCCTGTGGCAAGAGACCCAGTACTTC.

The CDR3 region is CASSHAAGGNADTQYF. In DNA form, the CDR3 reads TGCGCCAGCAGCCACGCAGCGGGAGGTAACGCAGATACGCAGTATTTT. The V and J genes are TRBV4-1 and TRBJ2-3, with TRBD2 matching 9 bases. CDR3 size: 16 residues. Germline V lookup: CDR1 MGHRA, CDR2 YSYEKL. The J segment lost 4 bases and the V segment lost 3 bases, leaving 8 bases of the junction unmatched.

This clone has only a few counts. The V and J genes are TRBV27 and TRBJ2-3; no clear D gene. The V and J ends lost 2 bases and 2 bases respectively, with 14 bases between them. The CDR3 runs 16 residues. CDR1 and CDR2 (germline): MNHEY, SMNVEV (reference sequence). The DNA for the CDR3 is TGTGCCAGCAGTTTACCCACGGAGCCGATCACAGATACGCAGTATTTT. The encoded protein is CASSLPTEPITDTQYF.

This clone rates as medium-sized. The chain recombines TRBV29-1 with TRBJ1-4; TRBD1 matches 8 bases. V lost 6 bases and J lost 1; bases outside the gene matches: 1. The germline V gene has CDR1 SQVTM and CDR2 ANQGSEA. CDR3 size: 13 residues. CDR3 loop: CSVGTGTNEKLFF. CDR3 sequence (DNA): TGCAGCGTGGGGACAGGAACTAATGAAAAACTGTTTTTT.

On this clone itself: Distinct nucleotide sequences in the sample also encode this CDR3. The rearrangement joins TRBV7-2 to TRBJ2-3; 10 bases map to TRBD2. The length of the CDR3 is 15 residues. Per germline, CDR1 SGHTA and CDR2 FQGNSA. J lost 2 bases, V lost 5 bases, and 4 bases had no gene match. For the CDR3, the DNA is TGTGCCAGCAGCCGGACTAGCGGATACACAGATACGCAGTATTTT. Its protein is CASSRTSGYTDTQYF.

This clone was picked up a small number of times. The chain is built from TRBV5-4 and TRBJ1-5; no clear D gene. The CDR3 has 16 residues. The ends were cut back, 2 bases at V and 0 bases at J, with 12 bases in the middle. Germline values: CDR1 SGHNT, CDR2 YYREEE (reference sequence). This chain's CDR3 is CASSFYAPDSNQPQHF. The CDR3 DNA sequence: TGTGCCAGCAGCTTTTATGCGCCCGATAGCAATCAGCCCCAGCATTTT.

V and J are TRBV11-1 and TRBJ2-1; TRBD2 matches 7 bases. The germline V gene encodes CDR1 SGHAT and CDR2 FQDESV (reference sequence). The length of the CDR3 is 14 residues. V lost 1 base, J lost 7 bases, and 4 bases stayed unmatched. The CDR3 spells CASSLGQGLNEQFF. The CDR3 DNA is TGTGCCAGCAGCTTAGGGCAGGGACTAAATGAGCAGTTCTTC.

The rearrangement links TRBV9 to TRBJ2-1; 9 bases map to TRBD2. Germline V lookup: CDR1 SGDLS, CDR2 YYNGEE. V dropped 1 base and J dropped 6; count of bases not matched to a gene: 5. CDR3 length equals 15 residues. Written as DNA, the CDR3 is TGTGCCAGCAGCGTACGTAGCGGGAGCATCAATGAGCAGTTCTTC. Its protein product is CASSVRSGSINEQFF.